These 26 T cell receptor beta chains originate from one sample sequenced in a study of T cell responses to AZD1222 COVID-19 vaccine. The repertoire was sequenced with immunoSEQ multiplex PCR; TCRdb's copy has only in-frame clones and lacks some. The repertoire consists of tens of thousands of clones, with approximately 80% occurring once and the leading ten covering around 15%. The specimen was peripheral blood, collected on day 0 of AZD1222 vaccination. The receptors stem from an adult in good health.

CDR3 DNA: TGTGCCAGCAGCTGGGGGACATTCCTCCAAGAGACCCAGTACTTC. It is translated as CASSWGTFLQETQYF. The rearrangement links TRBV3-1 (or the pseudogene TRBV3-2) to TRBJ2-5, with D maybe TRBD1 (6 bases). V dropped 5 bases and J dropped 1 base, with 14 bases sitting between them. Germline assignment: CDR1 LGHDT and CDR2 YNNKEL (reference sequence). CDR3 length equals 15 residues.

CDR3 nucleotide sequence: TGCGCCAGCAGCTTAGGGGGGCTCGAGCAGTTCTTC. Protein product: CASSLGGLEQFF. The chain is built from TRBV5-1 and TRBJ2-1; D tentatively reads TRBD1 or TRBD2 (6 bases each). Germline assignment: CDR1 SGHRS and CDR2 YFSETQ. This CDR3 comprises 12 residues. The ends were cut back, 2 bases at V and 10 bases at J, with 10 bases in the middle.

The J gene is TRBJ2-7, the V gene TRBV5-5, with 7 nucleotides matching TRBD1. J lost 2 bases, V lost 2 bases, and 7 bases had no gene match. Germline CDR1 reads SGHKS; CDR2 reads YYEKEE (reference sequence). The CDR3 totals 15 residues. Here the CDR3 DNA reads TGTGCCAGCAGCTTCACGGGACAGAGGCCCTACGAGCAGTACTTC. Encoded protein: CASSFTGQRPYEQYF.

The gene calls are TRBV4-3 and TRBJ1-4; TRBD1 matches 8 bases. CDR3 size: 17 residues. The V gene's germline CDR1 is LGHNA and CDR2 YSLEER. The V gene end was trimmed by 1 base and the J gene end by 8 bases; junction bases not matched to a gene: 12. CDR3 coding DNA: TGCGCCAGCAGCCAAGGAAGGGTGACAGGGGTGAGAGAAAAACTGTTTTTT. Residues: CASSQGRVTGVREKLFF.

Here the CDR3 DNA reads TGTGCCAGCAGTTCGGATATGGGGCTTCAAGAGCCCCAGCATTTT. This codes for CASSSDMGLQEPQHF. The rearrangement links TRBV6-5 to TRBJ1-5, with D possibly matching TRBD1 (5 bases). Per the germline V gene, CDR1 is MNHEY and CDR2 is SVGAGI. CDR3 size: 15 residues. Trimming pared 4 bases from V and 8 bases from J, leaving 18 bases between.

V usage is TRBV5-1 and J usage is TRBJ1-1; TRBD1 might be the D (5 bases). Germline V gives CDR1 SGHRS, CDR2 YFSETQ. The V gene lost 1 base and the J gene lost 2 bases, with 15 bases spanning the gap. This CDR3 is 16 amino acids long. CDR3 bases: TGCGCCAGCAGCTTGTTTGTAAACGGGGGTAACACTGAAGCTTTCTTT. Translating it yields CASSLFVNGGNTEAFF.

The chain carries TRBV9 and TRBJ2-7; 9 nucleotides line up with TRBD2. The CDR3 length is 15 residues. In germline, CDR1 is SGDLS, CDR2 YYNGEE. The J segment lost 3 bases and the V segment lost 0 bases, leaving 4 bases of the junction unmatched. The CDR3 DNA sequence: TGTGCCAGCAGCGTAGGGGATAGCGGGGGCTACGAGCAGTACTTC. It specifies CASSVGDSGGYEQYF.

This chain uses TRBV6-5 with TRBJ1-5; weak D call: TRBD1 (6 bases). The CDR3 is 15 residues long. Per the germline V gene, CDR1 is MNHEY and CDR2 is SVGAGI. Trimming left V 6 bases short and J 7 bases short, with 19 bases between. The CDR3 DNA reads as TGTGCCAGCAGCCCCTCGGGGGGGGCAGGGCAGCCCCAGCATTTT. It yields the protein CASSPSGGAGQPQHF.

The V gene is TRBV13, the J gene TRBJ2-7; 11 bases map to TRBD2. Germline loops: CDR1 PRHDT, CDR2 FYEKMQ (reference sequence). This CDR3 spans 18 amino acids. V shed 1 base, J shed 0 bases, and the junction held 8 bases outside the gene matches. CDR3 in DNA: TGTGCCAGCAGCTTAGTGGGTAGCGGGGGGGCGAGCTCCTACGAGCAGTACTTC. This codes for CASSLVGSGGASSYEQYF.

This clone was detected a few times. J is TRBJ1-2 and V is TRBV5-8; 7 bases fit TRBD1. V lost 4 bases, J lost 4 bases, and 10 bases stayed unmatched. Germline CDR1 reads SGHTS; CDR2 reads YDEGEE. The CDR3 spans 15 residues. The CDR3 DNA follows: TGTGCCAGCAGCCTGGAGGGACAGATAATCTATGGCTACACCTTC. Its translation is CASSLEGQIIYGYTF.

This chain connects TRBV15 to TRBJ2-1; no firm D call. Trimming took 7 bases from V and 3 from J, leaving 10 bases between them. Germline lookup yields CDR1 LNHNV and CDR2 YYDKDF (reference sequence). The CDR3 totals 13 residues. CDR3 sequence (DNA): TGTGCCACCACCCAAGGTCGCTACAATGAGCAGTTCTTC. Its protein is CATTQGRYNEQFF.

This rearrangement joins TRBV29-1 to TRBJ2-1; TRBD1 aligns across 10 bases. CDR1 is SQVTM and CDR2 is ANQGSEA in the germline V gene. The CDR3 totals 13 residues. J lost 5 bases, V lost 7 bases, and 5 bases had no gene match. CDR3 in DNA: TGCAGCGGGGGGACAGGGGAGGACAATGAGCAGTTCTTC. Residues: CSGGTGEDNEQFF.

This chain links TRBV18 with TRBJ2-7; unclear D gene. Germline lookup yields CDR1 KGHSH and CDR2 LQKENI. The CDR3 is made up of 14 amino acids. Trimming pared 0 bases from V and 7 bases from J, leaving 13 bases between. The CDR3, as DNA: TGTGCCAGCTCACCACCAGGTCAGGCTACAGAGCAGTACTTC. It encodes CASSPPGQATEQYF.

The chain combines TRBV3-1 (or the pseudogene TRBV3-2) with TRBJ1-2; D unclear. Germline V gene data show CDR1 as LGHDT and CDR2 as YNNKEL (reference sequence). The CDR3 covers 11 residues. V shed 1 base and J shed 5 bases, with 2 bases lying between them. The CDR3 spells CASSQAYGYTF. CDR3 DNA: TGTGCCAGCAGCCAAGCTTATGGCTACACCTTC.

The V call is TRBV28, the J call TRBJ1-5; D unresolved. CDR1 and CDR2 (germline): MDHEN, SYDVKM. Trimming took off 5 bases at V and 3 bases at J, with 8 bases between the two ends. This CDR3 has 13 residues. The DNA of the CDR3 is TGTGCCAGCAGTCGAGACCCCAATCAGCCCCAGCATTTT. Protein product: CASSRDPNQPQHF.

V usage is TRBV27 and J usage is TRBJ1-2; 8 bases align to TRBD1. V dropped 8 bases and J dropped 4; count of bases not matched to a gene: 3. This CDR3 is built from 12 residues. The germline CDR1 and CDR2 sequences are MNHEY and SMNVEV (reference sequence). CDR3 amino acids: CASWTGFYGYTF. The CDR3, as DNA: TGTGCCAGCTGGACAGGGTTCTATGGCTACACCTTC.

This clone was picked up a small number of times. The rearrangement links TRBV5-6 to TRBJ1-4, with 9 bases fitting TRBD1. CDR1 SGHDT and CDR2 YYEEEE come from the germline V gene. The junction had 10 bases not matched to a gene; V was cut back by 4 bases and J by 12 bases. The CDR3 sequence is 14 residues long. The CDR3 region has the DNA TGTGCCAGCAGCCCCGGGACAGGGTACCGAGAACTGTTTTTT. Translated: CASSPGTGYRELFF. Full variable domain (outside the CDR3, taken from reference TRBV5-6 and TRBJ1-4): DAGVTQSPTHLIKTRGQQVTLRCSPKSGHDTVSWYQQALGQGPQFIFQYYEEEERQRGNFPDRFSGHQFPNYSSELNVNALLLGDSALYLCASSPGTGYRELFFGSGTQLSVL.

This chain connects TRBV4-1 to TRBJ1-1; D is unresolved. Germline-derived CDR1 and CDR2 are MGHRA and YSYEKL. The CDR3 is 15 amino acids. The V end lost 0 bases, the J end lost 5 bases, and 13 bases lay between the germline ends. The CDR3 here is CASSQDRWGGTEAFF. In nucleotides, the CDR3 is TGCGCCAGCAGCCAAGATCGGTGGGGAGGGACTGAAGCTTTCTTT.

CDR3 sequence: CASSRTGKDGELFF. Written as DNA, the CDR3 is TGTGCCAGCAGTAGGACAGGGAAGGACGGGGAGCTGTTTTTT. The chain combines TRBV2 with TRBJ2-2; 8 bases agree with TRBD1. With 5 bases clipped from V and 7 bases from J, the junction kept 6 bases outside the gene matches. The CDR3 totals 14 residues. Germline loops: CDR1 SNHLY, CDR2 FYNNEI. The full variable domain, in which reference TRBV2 and TRBJ2-2 provide the parts outside the CDR3, is EPEVTQTPSHQVTQMGQEVILRCVPISNHLYFYWYRQILGQKVEFLVSFYNNEISEKSEIFDDQFSVERPDGSNFTLKIRSTKLEDSAMYFCASSRTGKDGELFFGEGSRLTVL.

V is TRBV19 and J is TRBJ2-5; D unresolved. CDR1 and CDR2 (germline): LNHDA, SQIVND (reference sequence). The CDR3 loop spans 13 amino acids. Trimming left V 8 bases short and J 0 bases short, with 10 bases between. This CDR3 is CASSAVYQETQYF. CDR3 coding DNA: TGTGCCAGTTCCGCAGTGTACCAAGAGACCCAGTACTTC.

The CDR3 here is CAWSAWGDPYEQYF. The CDR3 coding sequence is TGTGCCTGGAGCGCTTGGGGGGACCCCTACGAGCAGTACTTC. The chain carries TRBV30 and TRBJ2-7; D is perhaps TRBD2 (6 bases). CDR3 length: 14 amino acids. Germline V lookup: CDR1 GTSNPN, CDR2 SVGIG (reference sequence). V lost 3 bases and J lost 2, with 14 bases in between.

The rearrangement joins TRBV2 to TRBJ1-1; D gene uncertain. The CDR3 covers 15 residues. Looked up from germline, CDR1 is SNHLY and CDR2 is FYNNEI. V shed 3 bases and J shed 0 bases, with 11 bases lying between them. CDR3 amino acids: CASSEFGQLNTEAFF. In DNA form, the CDR3 reads TGTGCCAGCAGTGAGTTTGGGCAATTGAACACTGAAGCTTTCTTT.

V gene TRBV7-2 combines with J gene TRBJ1-5; D perhaps matches TRBD1 (6 bases). The germline V gene encodes CDR1 SGHTA and CDR2 FQGNSA. Between the trimmed V and J ends, which lost 2 bases and 7 bases, there was a span of 18 bases. The CDR3 has 16 residues. CDR3 in DNA: TGTGCCAGCAGCTTATATTCTAGGGGGGGGTCGCAGCCCCAGCATTTT. Translating gives CASSLYSRGGSQPQHF.

J is TRBJ1-1 and V is TRBV19; no definite D call. This CDR3 comprises 11 residues. V lost 4 bases, J lost 6 bases, and 6 bases lay in between. Germline CDR1 reads LNHDA; CDR2 reads SQIVND (reference sequence). The CDR3 sequence: CASSRDSEAFF. The CDR3 DNA is TGTGCCAGTAGTAGAGACTCTGAAGCTTTCTTT.

A few counts support this clone. The chain is built from TRBV7-9 and TRBJ2-3; unclear D gene. Trimming shortened V by 5 bases and J by 1 base, and 7 bases separated the two germline ends. CDR3 length: 13 residues. The germline V gene has CDR1 SEHNR and CDR2 FQNEAQ (reference sequence). The CDR3 DNA sequence: TGTGCCAGCAGCCTCCAAGGCACAGATACGCAGTATTTT. This translates into CASSLQGTDTQYF.

The chain has TRBV28 and TRBJ2-3; 9 nucleotides match TRBD2. V lost 6 bases to trimming and J lost 2 bases; unmatched junction nucleotides: 9. The germline CDR1 and CDR2 sequences are MDHEN and SYDVKM. CDR3 length: 16 residues. The CDR3 here is CASSAWASGVTDTQYF. The CDR3 coding sequence is TGTGCCAGCAGCGCCTGGGCTAGCGGGGTCACAGATACGCAGTATTTT. The full variable domain, completed using reference TRBV28 and TRBJ2-3, is DVKVTQSSRYLVKRTGEKVFLECVQDMDHENMFWYRQDPGLGLRLIYFSYDVKMKEKGDIPEGYSVSREKKERFSLILESASTNQTSMYLCASSAWASGVTDTQYFGPGTRLTVL.